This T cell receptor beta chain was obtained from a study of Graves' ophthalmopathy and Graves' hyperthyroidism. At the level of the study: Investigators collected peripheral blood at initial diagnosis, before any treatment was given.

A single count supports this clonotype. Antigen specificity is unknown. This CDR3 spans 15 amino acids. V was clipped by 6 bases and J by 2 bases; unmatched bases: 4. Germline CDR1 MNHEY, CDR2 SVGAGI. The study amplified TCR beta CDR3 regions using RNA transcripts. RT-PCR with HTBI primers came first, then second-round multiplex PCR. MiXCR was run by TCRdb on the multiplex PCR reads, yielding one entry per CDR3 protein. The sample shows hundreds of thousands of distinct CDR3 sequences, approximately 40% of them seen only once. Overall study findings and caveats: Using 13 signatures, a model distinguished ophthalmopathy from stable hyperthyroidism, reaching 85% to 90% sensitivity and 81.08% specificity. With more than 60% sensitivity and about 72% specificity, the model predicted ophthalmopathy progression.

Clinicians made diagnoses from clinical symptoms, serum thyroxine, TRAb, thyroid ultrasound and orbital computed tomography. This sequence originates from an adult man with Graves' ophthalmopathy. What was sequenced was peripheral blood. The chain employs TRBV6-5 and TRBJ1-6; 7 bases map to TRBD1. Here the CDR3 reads CASRPGQTYNSPLHF. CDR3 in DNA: TGTGCCAGCAGGCCGGGACAGACCTATAATTCACCCCTCCACTTT.